The next 5 T cell receptor beta chains were all read from a single sample in a study of CXCR3-negative and CXCR3-positive naive CD8 T cells. These receptors lack a known antigen. Points from the study as a whole: Researchers report that CXCR3-positive naive cells carry more hydrophobic TRB CDR3s than CXCR3-negative naive cells.

The TRB libraries of cDNA were built by UMI-labeled 5' RACE. From the 5' RACE reads, TCRdb lists one entry per CDR3 protein and no DNA. The sample totals around 120,000 distinct CDR3 sequences. The sequencing sample was made of naive CXCR3+ CD8+ T cells from blood. The subset here: CD45RO-CCR7+CD27+CD95- naive CD8+ T cells expressing CXCR3 (TNR3+). All receptors come from a human donor in good health. Some clones in this sample may be carry-over from other donors' samples.

The chain couples TRBV7-9 to TRBJ2-1; TCRdb returns TRBD1, unconfirmable since there is no DNA. In germline, CDR1 is SEHNR, CDR2 FQNEAQ (reference sequence). The CDR3 consists of 13 residues. The CDR3 sequence is CASSLGQGDEQFF.

The chain links TRBV4-1 to TRBJ1-4; the TCRdb call, TRBD1, lacks DNA for checking. Per the germline V gene, CDR1 is MGHRA and CDR2 is YSYEKL. There are 16 residues in the CDR3. This CDR3 reads CASSQAPRGFSEKLFF.

This chain links TRBV7-6 with TRBJ2-7; TCRdb indicates TRBD1, and absent DNA this call remains unverified. Germline CDR1 is SGHVS and CDR2 is FNYEAQ. The CDR3 is made up of 15 amino acids. CDR3 residues: CASSPWTGGTKEQYF. The variable domain in full, with the rest retrieved from reference TRBV7-6 and TRBJ2-7, is GAGVSQSPRYKVTKRGQDVALRCDPISGHVSLYWYRQALGQGPEFLTYFNYEAQQDKSGLPNDRFSAERPEGSISTLTIQRTEQRDSAMYRCASSPWTGGTKEQYFGPGTRLTVT.

This chain uses TRBV28 with TRBJ2-5; TCRdb proposes TRBD1, but this gene call is untestable without DNA. This CDR3 contains 15 residues. The germline V gene has CDR1 MDHEN and CDR2 SYDVKM. Here the CDR3 reads CASSFPGMVQETQYF.

This chain links TRBV2 with TRBJ2-3; without DNA, the TCRdb call of TRBD1 cannot be checked. The CDR3 runs to 16 residues. Germline loops: CDR1 SNHLY, CDR2 FYNNEI. CDR3 sequence reads: CASSEVGREEVHTQYF.